This T cell receptor beta chain was found in a study of blood T cell repertoires in COVID-19. Participant age was roughly 18 to 100 years, and participants resided in roughly 25 US areas. A PCR-confirmed or clinician-diagnosed COVID-19 case had contacted exposed participants within 2 weeks of entry. Repertoires were generated with immunoSEQ multiplex PCR, while TCRdb's copy carries only in-frame clones and drops some. The data show 280,000 or so clones, nearly 90% seen once. V lost 8 bases and J 1 base, leaving 9 bases between the germline ends. The germline gives CDR1 SGHAT, CDR2 FQNNGV. The CDR3 covers 12 residues.

The chain is built from TRBV11-2 and TRBJ2-7, with D unclear. Sequences were obtained from PBMCs or T cells enriched from blood (not recorded which). This clonotype originated in a woman in her fifties or sixties who had been exposed to COVID-19. The chain's CDR3 is CASGPFSYEQYF. In DNA form, the CDR3 reads TGTGCCAGCGGGCCTTTTTCCTACGAGCAGTACTTC.